Sequencing of this T cell receptor beta chain was carried out in a study of identical twins. TCRdb re-called the 5' RACE reads with MiXCR, one entry per CDR3 protein. The sample has roughly 480,000 distinct CDR3 sequences; more than 20% are singletons. Comments on this clonotype: Antigen specificity is unknown.

The V gene lost 0 bases and the J gene lost 6 bases, with 12 bases spanning the gap. The CDR3 runs to 15 residues. Germline values: CDR1 SGHRS, CDR2 YFSETQ. Whole-study findings and limits: Beta out-of-frame sequences displayed a weaker excess of sharing between twins.

These data also featured in a second study, about T cells expressing NK-cell markers. That paper notes: Seven sequenced donors out of eight were HCMV-seropositive, one seronegative. Sorting was restricted to alpha-beta TCR T cells by an anti-gamma-delta TCR antibody in several experiments. A range of about 1.0-7.5% of CD8+ T cells consisted of dominant NKG2C+ clonotypes in six donors.

Input material: CD4+ T cells sorted from blood. The receptor was isolated from a woman younger than 35 in good health. The gene calls are TRBV5-1 and TRBJ2-2; TRBD1 might be the D (5 bases). The CDR3 nucleotides read TGCGCCAGCAGCTTGGTGGCAGGGAAGGCCGGGGAGCTGTTTTTT. Translation: CASSLVAGKAGELFF.